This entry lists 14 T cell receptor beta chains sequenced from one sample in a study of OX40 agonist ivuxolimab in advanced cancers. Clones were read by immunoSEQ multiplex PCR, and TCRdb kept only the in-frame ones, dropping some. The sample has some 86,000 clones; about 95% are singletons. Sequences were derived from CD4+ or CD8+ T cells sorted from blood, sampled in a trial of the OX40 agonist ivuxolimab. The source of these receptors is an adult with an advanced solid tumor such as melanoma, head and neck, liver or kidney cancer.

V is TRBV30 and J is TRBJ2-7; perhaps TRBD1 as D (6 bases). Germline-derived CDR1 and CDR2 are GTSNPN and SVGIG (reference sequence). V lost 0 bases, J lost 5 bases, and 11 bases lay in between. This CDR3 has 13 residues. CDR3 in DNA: TGTGCCTGGAGTGTACTAGGGGGTAACGAGCAGTACTTC. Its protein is CAWSVLGGNEQYF.

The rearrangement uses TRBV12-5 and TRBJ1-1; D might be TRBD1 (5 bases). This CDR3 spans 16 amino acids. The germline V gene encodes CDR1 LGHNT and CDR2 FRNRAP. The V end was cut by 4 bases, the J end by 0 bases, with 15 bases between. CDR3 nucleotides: TGTGCTAGTGGTTGGGGCGACGGTCCCATGAACACTGAAGCTTTCTTT. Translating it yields CASGWGDGPMNTEAFF. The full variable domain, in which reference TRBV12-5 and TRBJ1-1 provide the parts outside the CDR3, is DARVTQTPRHKVTEMGQEVTMRCQPILGHNTVFWYRQTMMQGLELLAYFRNRAPLDDSGMPKDRFSAEMPDATLATLKIQPSEPRDSAVYFCASGWGDGPMNTEAFFGQGTRLTVV.

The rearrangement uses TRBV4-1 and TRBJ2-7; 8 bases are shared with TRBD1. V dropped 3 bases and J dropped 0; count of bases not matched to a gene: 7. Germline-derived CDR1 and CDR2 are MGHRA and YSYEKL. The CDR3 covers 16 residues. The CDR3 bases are TGCGCCAGCAGCCAGGAAGGGGGGACAGGCTCCTACGAGCAGTACTTC. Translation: CASSQEGGTGSYEQYF.

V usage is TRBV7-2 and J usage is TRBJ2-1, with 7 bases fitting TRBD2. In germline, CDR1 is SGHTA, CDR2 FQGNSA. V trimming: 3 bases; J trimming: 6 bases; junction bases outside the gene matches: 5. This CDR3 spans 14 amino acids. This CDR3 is CASSFPGGLNEQFF. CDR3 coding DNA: TGTGCCAGCAGCTTCCCGGGGGGACTCAATGAGCAGTTCTTC.

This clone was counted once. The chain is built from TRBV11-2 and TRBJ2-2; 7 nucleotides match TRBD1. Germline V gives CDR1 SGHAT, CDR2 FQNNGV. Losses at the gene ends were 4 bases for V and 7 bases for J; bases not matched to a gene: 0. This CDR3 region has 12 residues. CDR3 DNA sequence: TGTGCCAGCAGCTGGGACAGCGGGGAGCTGTTTTTT. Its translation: CASSWDSGELFF. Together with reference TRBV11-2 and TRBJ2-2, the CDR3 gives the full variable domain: EAGVAQSPRYKIIEKRQSVAFWCNPISGHATLYWYQQILGQGPKLLIQFQNNGVVDDSQLPKDRFSAERLKGVDSTLKIQPAKLEDSAVYLCASSWDSGELFFGEGSRLTVL.

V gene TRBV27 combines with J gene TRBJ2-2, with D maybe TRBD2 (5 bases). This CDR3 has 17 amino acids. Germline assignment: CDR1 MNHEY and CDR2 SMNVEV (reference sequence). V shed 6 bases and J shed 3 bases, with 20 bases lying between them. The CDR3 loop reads CASSPADGPLYTGELFF. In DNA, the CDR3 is TGTGCCAGCAGCCCAGCGGACGGGCCTCTTTACACCGGGGAGCTGTTTTTT.

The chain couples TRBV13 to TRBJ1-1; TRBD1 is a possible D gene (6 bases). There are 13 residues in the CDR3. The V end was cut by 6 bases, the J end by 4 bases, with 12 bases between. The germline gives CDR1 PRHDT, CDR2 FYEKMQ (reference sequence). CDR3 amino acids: CASSQTGTTEAFF. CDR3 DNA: TGTGCCAGCAGTCAAACAGGGACCACTGAAGCTTTCTTT.

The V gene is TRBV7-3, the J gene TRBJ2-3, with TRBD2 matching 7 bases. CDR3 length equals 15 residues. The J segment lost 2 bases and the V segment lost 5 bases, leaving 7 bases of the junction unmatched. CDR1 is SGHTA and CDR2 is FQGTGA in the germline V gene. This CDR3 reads CASSPRLALTDTQYF. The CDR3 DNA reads TGTGCCAGCAGCCCCCGACTAGCCCTCACAGATACGCAGTATTTT. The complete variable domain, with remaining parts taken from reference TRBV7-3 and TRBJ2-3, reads GAGVSQTPSNKVTEKGKYVELRCDPISGHTALYWYRQSLGQGPEFLIYFQGTGAADDSGLPNDRFFAVRPEGSVSTLKIQRTERGDSAVYLCASSPRLALTDTQYFGPGTRLTVL.

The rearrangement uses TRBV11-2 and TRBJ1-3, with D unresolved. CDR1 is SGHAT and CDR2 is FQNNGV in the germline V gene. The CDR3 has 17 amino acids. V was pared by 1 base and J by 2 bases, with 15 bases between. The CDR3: CASSLVGPISAGNTIYF. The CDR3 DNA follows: TGTGCCAGCAGCTTAGTGGGTCCTATTTCGGCTGGAAACACCATATATTTT.

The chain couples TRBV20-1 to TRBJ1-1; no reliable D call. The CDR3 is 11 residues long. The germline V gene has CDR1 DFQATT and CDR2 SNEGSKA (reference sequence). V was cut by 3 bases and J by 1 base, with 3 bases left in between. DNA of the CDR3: TGCAGTGCTAGGGCGAACACTGAAGCTTTCTTT. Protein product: CSARANTEAFF.

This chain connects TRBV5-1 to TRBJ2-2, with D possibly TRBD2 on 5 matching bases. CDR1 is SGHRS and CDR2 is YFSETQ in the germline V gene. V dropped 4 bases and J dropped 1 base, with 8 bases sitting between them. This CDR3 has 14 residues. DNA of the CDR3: TGCGCCAGCAGCCTGGACTGGAACACCGGGGAGCTGTTTTTT. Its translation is CASSLDWNTGELFF.

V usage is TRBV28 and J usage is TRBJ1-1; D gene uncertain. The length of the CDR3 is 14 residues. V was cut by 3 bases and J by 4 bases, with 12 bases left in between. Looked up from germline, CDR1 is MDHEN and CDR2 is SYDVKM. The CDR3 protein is CASSFRGLRTEAFF. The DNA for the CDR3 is TGTGCCAGCAGTTTTCGAGGATTGCGCACTGAAGCTTTCTTT.

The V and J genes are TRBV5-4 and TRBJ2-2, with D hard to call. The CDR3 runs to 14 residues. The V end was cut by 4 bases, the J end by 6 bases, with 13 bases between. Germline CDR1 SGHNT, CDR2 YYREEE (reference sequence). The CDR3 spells CASSGRASAGELFF. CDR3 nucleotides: TGTGCCAGCAGCGGCCGGGCCTCGGCCGGGGAGCTGTTTTTT.

This CDR3 reads CASSPGLAATGELFF. Here the CDR3 DNA reads TGTGCCAGCAGCCCGGGACTAGCCGCCACCGGGGAGCTGTTTTTT. The chain employs TRBV7-3 and TRBJ2-2; TRBD2 matches at 9 bases. The CDR3 consists of 15 residues. The germline gives CDR1 SGHTA, CDR2 FQGTGA. J gave up 4 bases and V 5 bases, and 5 bases lay outside the gene matches.